A selection of T cell receptor beta chains follows, all from one sample in a study of T cell repertoires in cytomegalovirus infection. The antigens of these receptors remain unknown. A single record per CDR3 protein comes from TCRdb applying MiXCR to the reads. The table includes about 74,000 distinct CDR3 sequences, 28% detected once. The sample consisted of CD8+ T cells from cultured PBMCs, taken from culture after CMV antigen stimulation. The receptor set was obtained from a human donor in good health (CMV status not recorded). Some clones in this sample may be carry-over from other donors' samples. Each CDR3 is given with its conserved first and last residue. The order of the fields is V gene, clone size, J gene, D gene, CDR3 DNA, CDR3 protein. D genes are given only for firm matches. Some rows mark clone size as missing; the rest say once, few, many or name a class of expanded clone.

TRBV7-2	many	TRBJ2-3	-	TGTGCCAGCAGCTTCATCCCCCCCGGGGGCATGGGGGATACGCAGTATTTT	CASSFIPPGGMGDTQYF
TRBV20-1	-	TRBJ2-1	-	TGCAGTGCAGAAGGGACAGTGCGGGGCAATGAGCAGTTCTTC	CSAEGTVRGNEQFF
TRBV30	many	TRBJ1-2	-	TGTGCCTGGGAGCCGGGGGTGAGTGGCTACACCTTC	CAWEPGVSGYTF
TRBV7-6	many	TRBJ2-2	TRBD2	TGTGCCAGCAGCGATAGCGGGAGGGGAGCCACCGGGGAGCTGTTTTTT	CASSDSGRGATGELFF
TRBV24-1	-	TRBJ2-2	-	TGTGCCACCAGTGATCCTAGGGCCGAGACGAACACCGGGGAGCTGTTTTTT	CATSDPRAETNTGELFF
TRBV18	-	TRBJ2-3	TRBD2	TGTGCCAGCTCACTCGGACTAGCGGAAATCACAGATACGCAGTATTTT	CASSLGLAEITDTQYF
TRBV20-1	-	TRBJ1-4	-	TGCAGTGCCGCCGGAGTCGGGGGTGAAAAACTGTTTTTT	CSAAGVGGEKLFF
TRBV20-1	-	TRBJ1-3	TRBD1	TGCAGTGCCCGGACAGGAGCCTCTGGAAACACCATATATTTT	CSARTGASGNTIYF
TRBV5-4	few	TRBJ2-7	TRBD2	TGTGCCAGCAGCTCGGGACTATCTCACTACGAGCAGTACTTC	CASSSGLSHYEQYF
TRBV6-1	many	TRBJ1-2	TRBD1	TGTGCCAGCAGGGCAGGGGGATATAACTATGGCTACACCTTC	CASRAGGYNYGYTF
TRBV9	few	TRBJ2-7	-	TGTGCCAGCAGCGTAGACCCCAGCCCAGGGTACGAGCAGTACTTC	CASSVDPSPGYEQYF
TRBV4-1	many	TRBJ2-3	TRBD1	TGCGCCAGCAGCCAAGATCTGCGAGGGGGCCGAGATACGCAGTATTTT	CASSQDLRGGRDTQYF
TRBV6-5	-	TRBJ2-1	TRBD2	TGTGCCAGCAGGCAGTTCGGTACCGGGACTAGCGGGAACAATGAGCAGTTCTTC	CASRQFGTGTSGNNEQFF
TRBV15	-	TRBJ1-1	-	TGTGCCACCAGCAGGGATGGGCACGTGAACACTGAAGCTTTCTTT	CATSRDGHVNTEAFF
TRBV7-9	-	TRBJ2-1	-	TGTGCCAGCAGCGTCGCTTTGGACCCTACTTCACTTGAGCAGTTCTTC	CASSVALDPTSLEQFF
TRBV7-1	-	TRBJ2-3	TRBD2	TGTGCCAGCAGCGGGACTAGCGGGCGACTCTTACTCACAGATACGCAGTATTTT	CASSGTSGRLLLTDTQYF
TRBV3-1	-	TRBJ1-2	-	TGTGCCAGCAGCCCCGGGAGTTTTAACTATGGCTACACCTTC	CASSPGSFNYGYTF
TRBV20-1	-	TRBJ1-5	-	TGCAGTGCTAGAGATATCGTTAGAGCGGGAAGCAATCAGCCCCAGCATTTT	CSARDIVRAGSNQPQHF
TRBV12-3/TRBV12-4	-	TRBJ1-4	-	TGTGCCAGCAGAGGGGCGAGGACTAATGAAAAACTGTTTTTT	CASRGARTNEKLFF
TRBV20-1	few	TRBJ2-1	TRBD2	TGCAGTGCTAGGGATAGCGGGGGGGCCTGGAATGAGCAGTTCTTC	CSARDSGGAWNEQFF
TRBV7-6	-	TRBJ2-1	TRBD2	TGTGCCAGCAGCTTACCCCAAGGACTAGCGGGAGTGAAGGGTGAGCAGTTCTTC	CASSLPQGLAGVKGEQFF
TRBV11-3	-	TRBJ2-7	TRBD1	TGTGCCAGCAGTCGGGGACAGGTGTACGAGCAGTACTTC	CASSRGQVYEQYF
TRBV19	-	TRBJ2-3	TRBD1	TGTGCCAGTAGTATAGCGACAGGGATAGGCACAGATACGCAGTATTTT	CASSIATGIGTDTQYF
TRBV9	few	TRBJ1-1	-	TGTGCCAGCAGCCTAGGAGGTCAAGCCACTGAAGCTTTCTTT	CASSLGGQATEAFF
TRBV27	few	TRBJ2-7	TRBD1	TGTGCCAGCAGTTCTGGGACAGGGATAACCTACGAGCAGTACTTC	CASSSGTGITYEQYF
TRBV7-9	-	TRBJ2-3	TRBD1	TGTGCCAGCAGCCGACGACAGGGAAACACAGATACGCAGTATTTT	CASSRRQGNTDTQYF
TRBV5-5	few	TRBJ2-5	-	TGTGCCAGCAGCTTGTCTGTACGATTAGGGACCCAGTACTTC	CASSLSVRLGTQYF
TRBV14	-	TRBJ2-1	-	TGTGCCAGCAGCCAAGCTCAGGCTACTGCCTACAATGAGCAGTTCTTC	CASSQAQATAYNEQFF
TRBV20-1	few	TRBJ1-6	TRBD1	TGCAGTGCCCCAAGACAGGGAATCAATTCACCCCTCCACTTT	CSAPRQGINSPLHF
TRBV6-6	many	TRBJ2-7	-	TGTGCCAGCAGTTACGTCGTCGGGAGAGCTTACGAGCAGTACTTC	CASSYVVGRAYEQYF
TRBV29-1	-	TRBJ1-2	-	TGCAGCGTTCCCGGGTCTAACGGCGGGGGCTACACCTTC	CSVPGSNGGGYTF
TRBV5-6	many	TRBJ2-1	TRBD2	TGTGCCAGCAGCTGGACTAGCGGGATCTACAATGAGCAGTTCTTC	CASSWTSGIYNEQFF
TRBV29-1	many	TRBJ2-7	-	TGCAGCGTTGAAGTGGAGGGCTCCTACGAGCAGTACTTC	CSVEVEGSYEQYF
TRBV4-1	few	TRBJ2-1	-	TGCGCCAGCAGCCAAGATCCCCCCCTCGATGAGCAGTTCTTC	CASSQDPPLDEQFF
TRBV9	-	TRBJ2-5	-	TGTGCCAGCAGCGTAGGAGACAGCCAAGAGACCCAGTACTTC	CASSVGDSQETQYF
TRBV5-1	few	TRBJ2-7	-	TGCGCCAGCAGCGGGGACGGTAGCTCCTACGAGCAGTACTTC	CASSGDGSSYEQYF
TRBV7-8	few	TRBJ1-1	-	TGTGCCACCGCCCCTTGGCTCCGGGACACTGAAGCTTTCTTT	CATAPWLRDTEAFF
TRBV7-6	-	TRBJ2-7	-	TGTGCCAGCAGCTTTTTTGATGAGGCCGAGCAGTACTTC	CASSFFDEAEQYF
TRBV7-6	many	TRBJ2-5	TRBD2	TGTGCCAGCAGCTTAGGGGGAGGGCGGCAAGAGACCCAGTACTTC	CASSLGGGRQETQYF
TRBV15	few	TRBJ2-3	TRBD2	TGTGCCACCAGCCCTAGCGGTTATAGCACAGATACGCAGTATTTT	CATSPSGYSTDTQYF
TRBV20-1	once	TRBJ2-1	-	TGCAGTGCCCACAGAGTATCCAATGAGCAGTTCTTC	CSAHRVSNEQFF
TRBV19	-	TRBJ2-1	-	TGTGCCAGTAGTATAGTAGCTCGGGCAGGAGGCTACAATGAGCAGTTCTTC	CASSIVARAGGYNEQFF
TRBV7-2	large	TRBJ1-4	-	TGTGCCAGCAGCTTAGCGGGAGGGCCAACTAATGAAAAACTGTTTTTT	CASSLAGGPTNEKLFF
TRBV7-8	-	TRBJ1-4	-	TGTGCCAGCAGCTTAGGAGGGTTAACTAATGAAAAACTGTTTTTT	CASSLGGLTNEKLFF
TRBV5-6	few	TRBJ2-7	-	TGTGCCAGCAGCTTACCGGGTTTCTACGAGCAGTACTTC	CASSLPGFYEQYF